What follows are 2 T cell receptor beta chains derived from one specimen sequenced in a study of blood T cells in healthy people across ages. The second PCR ran about 7 to 12 cycles with a sample-barcoded 5' primer and J-beta primers. TCRdb processed the 5' RACE reads anew with MiXCR; each CDR3 protein has one entry. The sample yields about 1.4 million distinct CDR3 sequences, almost 60% seen once. The sequenced sample consisted of blood. All receptors derive from a man aged 18 to 35 in good health.

This clonotype occurred a few times. The chain uses TRBV28 and TRBJ2-5, with D perhaps matching TRBD1 (5 bases). Per germline, CDR1 MDHEN and CDR2 SYDVKM. The CDR3 loop spans 15 amino acids. Trimming stripped 3 bases from V and 5 bases from J, with 16 bases between. The CDR3 DNA is TGTGCCAGCAGTTTTGAGATGGCAGGGTTGGAGACCCAGTACTTC. This translates into CASSFEMAGLETQYF. The variable domain in full, completed from reference TRBV28 and TRBJ2-5, reads DVKVTQSSRYLVKRTGEKVFLECVQDMDHENMFWYRQDPGLGLRLIYFSYDVKMKEKGDIPEGYSVSREKKERFSLILESASTNQTSMYLCASSFEMAGLETQYFGPGTRLLVL.

The chain carries TRBV18 and TRBJ2-1, with 7 bases lining up with TRBD1. CDR3 length equals 15 residues. Germline V CDR1 and CDR2: KGHSH, LQKENI. The trim removed 2 bases at V and 2 bases at J, leaving 3 bases unmatched. For the CDR3, the DNA is TGTGCCAGCTCACCAGAGACAGGGACCTACAATGAGCAGTTCTTC. It codes for CASSPETGTYNEQFF.